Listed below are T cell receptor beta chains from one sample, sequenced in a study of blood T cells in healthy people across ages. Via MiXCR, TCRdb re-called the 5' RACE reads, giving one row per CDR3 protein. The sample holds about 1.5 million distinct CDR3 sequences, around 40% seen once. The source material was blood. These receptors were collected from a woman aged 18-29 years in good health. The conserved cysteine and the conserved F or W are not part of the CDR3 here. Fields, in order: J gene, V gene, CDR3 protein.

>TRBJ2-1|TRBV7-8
ASSLGDRDSGIEQF
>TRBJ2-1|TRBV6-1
ASSEVLQVSSYNEQF
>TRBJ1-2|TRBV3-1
ASSQGGLIYGYT
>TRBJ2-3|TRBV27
ASSSPRLAGSTDTQY
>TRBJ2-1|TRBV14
ASSRVMTVLYNGQF
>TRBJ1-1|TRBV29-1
SVPPTNTEAF
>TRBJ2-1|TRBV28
ASSPPRSSGNEQF
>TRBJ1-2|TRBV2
ASSEHDNYGYT
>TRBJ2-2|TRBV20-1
SARDRAGGTGELF
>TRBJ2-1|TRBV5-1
ASSLWDGDNEQF
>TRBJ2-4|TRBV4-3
ASSQSFPQNIQY
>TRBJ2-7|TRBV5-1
ASSLPGQGMLEQY
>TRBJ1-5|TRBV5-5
ASSGTVTSNQPQH
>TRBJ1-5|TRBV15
ATSIDMNNQPQH
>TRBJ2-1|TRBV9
ASSAASRRDRGYNEQF
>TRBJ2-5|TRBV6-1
ASSEGWGGETQY
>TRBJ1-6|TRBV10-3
AISDRDSYNSPLH
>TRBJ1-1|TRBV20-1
SARDQGQGARGAF
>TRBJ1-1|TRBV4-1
ASSQDRGDSEAF
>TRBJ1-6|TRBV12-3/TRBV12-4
ASSADGQGNSPLH
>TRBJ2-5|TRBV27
ASSSHLAGAKETQY
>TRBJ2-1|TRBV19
ASSIALNEQF
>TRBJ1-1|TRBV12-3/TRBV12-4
ASSLDRHGGGSEAF
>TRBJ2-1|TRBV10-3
AISDPGTGNNEQF
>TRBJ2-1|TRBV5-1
ASSLPSQNNEQF
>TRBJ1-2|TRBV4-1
ASNQDPQVYGYT
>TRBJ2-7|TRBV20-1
SASSLAYEQY
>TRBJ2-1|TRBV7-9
ASSLRLADLNEQF
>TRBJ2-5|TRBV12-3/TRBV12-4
ASSLGLAVTETQY
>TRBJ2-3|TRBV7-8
ASSLHGDPWGQY
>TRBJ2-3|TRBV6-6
ATEGGQGHKDTQY
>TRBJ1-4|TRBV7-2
ASSFDRGDEKLF
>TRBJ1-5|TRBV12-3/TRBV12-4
ASKVQGARQPQH
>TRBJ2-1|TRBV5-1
ASSLDGTAFNEQF
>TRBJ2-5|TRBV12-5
ASGSSGSVETQY
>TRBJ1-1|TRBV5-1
ASSLDRVRTEAF
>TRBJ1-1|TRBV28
ASRRVPGALRNTEAF
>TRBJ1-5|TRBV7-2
ASSPTGISNQPQH
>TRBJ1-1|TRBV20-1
SAGGQLMNTEAF
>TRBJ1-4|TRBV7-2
ASSSTEINEKLF
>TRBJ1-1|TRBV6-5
ASKGQRSANTEAF
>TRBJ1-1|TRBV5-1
ASSFTQGARNTEAF
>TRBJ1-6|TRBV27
ASSPGAGGAYSPLH
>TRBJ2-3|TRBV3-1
ASSQPSGRATDTQY
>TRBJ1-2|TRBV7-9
ASSSTGPQGGYT
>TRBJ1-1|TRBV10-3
AISTGTDNTEAF
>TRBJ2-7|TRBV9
ASSPGGDSRPIQYEQY
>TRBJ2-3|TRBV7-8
ASSQDRDSTDTQY
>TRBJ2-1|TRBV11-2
ASSPFAGGPLGYNGQF
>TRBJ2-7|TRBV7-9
ASSTWTSGRGHEQY
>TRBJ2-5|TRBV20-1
SARVSGGIETQY